The source of this T cell receptor (beta chain) is a study of cytomegalovirus exposure and HLA in healthy donors. From germline, CDR1 is MGHDK and CDR2 SYGVNS. The CDR3 contains 14 residues. The trim removed 6 bases at V and 4 bases at J, leaving 1 base unmatched. With respect to this clone: Its antigen is still unknown.

The study's findings and limits: Rarity held for most TCR sequences, but there were some public TCRs that occurred in many donors. Being productive about 87% or about 30% of the time was typical of most TCR beta V segments in an earlier analysis. Excluded: some indistinguishable V segments such as TRBV6-2 and TRBV6-3. The study put 150 to 200 TCR beta chains on its list as cytomegalovirus-associated.

60 Vbeta and 13 Jbeta primers were used in PCR. TCRdb's table, derived via immunoSEQ multiplex PCR, lists solely in-frame clones and lacks some. The sample has over 120,000 clones; about 73% are singletons. This sequence joins TRBV25-1 and TRBJ2-2; 11 bases fit TRBD2. The specimen was PBMCs. This TCR was sampled from an older woman in good health and CMV-seropositive. Here the CDR3 reads CASRGLAATGELFF. The CDR3 region has the DNA TGTGCCAGCAGGGGACTAGCGGCCACCGGGGAGCTGTTTTTT.